One sample yielded the 16 T cell receptor beta chains listed below, sequenced in a study of graft-versus-host responses after intestinal transplantation. This table comes from immunoSEQ multiplex PCR, and its TCRdb copy is limited to in-frame clones, with some not included. The data contain over 40,000 clones, about 93% of them singletons. The specimen comprised PBMCs, sampled roughly 760 days after a first intestinal transplant, on the day of a second. The receptors were gathered from a human patient who received an intestinal transplant, so some T cells may come from the graft donor.

The chain carries TRBV5-6 and TRBJ2-7; D possibly corresponds to TRBD2 (6 bases). The ends were cut back, 1 base at V and 3 bases at J, with 14 bases in the middle. Germline CDR1 and CDR2: SGHDT and YYEEEE. The length of the CDR3 is 15 residues. The CDR3 nucleotides are TGTGCCAGCAGCTTGTCGTGGGGGGATCTCTACGAGCAGTACTTC. It specifies CASSLSWGDLYEQYF.

The V gene is TRBV7-3, the J gene TRBJ2-3; 9 bases are a match to TRBD2. Trimming cost V 5 bases and J 4 bases; bases outside gene matches: 7. The CDR3 sequence is 15 residues long. CDR1 and CDR2 (germline): SGHTA, FQGTGA. The CDR3 sequence: CASSRRASGADTQYF. CDR3 bases: TGTGCCAGCAGCCGACGGGCTAGCGGGGCAGATACGCAGTATTTT.

This sequence joins TRBV29-1 and TRBJ1-4, with D possibly TRBD1 on 5 matching bases. The CDR3 has 15 amino acids. The V gene lost 7 bases and the J gene lost 0 bases, with 15 bases spanning the gap. Looked up from germline, CDR1 is SQVTM and CDR2 is ANQGSEA. CDR3 in amino acids: CSAQRGSATNEKLFF. The CDR3 DNA follows: TGCAGCGCCCAAAGGGGCAGTGCAACTAATGAAAAACTGTTTTTT.

The chain recombines TRBV29-1 with TRBJ1-1; a possible D gene is TRBD1 (6 bases). The germline V gene has CDR1 SQVTM and CDR2 ANQGSEA. This CDR3 has 14 residues. V dropped 4 bases and J dropped 0 bases, with 12 bases sitting between them. The CDR3 reads CSVVQGGMNTEAFF. CDR3 DNA: TGCAGCGTTGTACAGGGAGGGATGAACACTGAAGCTTTCTTT.

The V and J genes are TRBV27 and TRBJ1-6; D unclear. The CDR3 runs to 13 residues. With 4 bases removed from V and 9 bases from J, the gap between germline ends came to 10 bases. In germline, CDR1 is MNHEY, CDR2 SMNVEV (reference sequence). The DNA of the CDR3 is TGTGCCAGCAGTTATACAGCGCCTTCACCCCTCCACTTT. This sequence encodes CASSYTAPSPLHF.

This chain connects TRBV7-3 to TRBJ2-7, with unresolved D. Between the trimmed V and J ends, which lost 3 bases and 5 bases, there was a span of 11 bases. Germline CDR1 is SGHTA and CDR2 is FQGTGA. The CDR3 runs to 13 residues. CDR3 bases: TGTGCCAGCAGCTTGGGTAGTCAAGACGAGCAGTACTTC. Protein sequence: CASSLGSQDEQYF.

The V call is TRBV27, the J call TRBJ2-7; D is unresolved. V dropped 2 bases and J dropped 0 bases, with 14 bases sitting between them. CDR3 length: 16 amino acids. Germline-derived CDR1 and CDR2 are MNHEY and SMNVEV (reference sequence). CDR3 nucleotide sequence: TGTGCCAGCAGTTTAATTTCCAGGAGAAGCTCCTACGAGCAGTACTTC. It is translated as CASSLISRRSSYEQYF.

This chain's CDR3 is CAISTGAYTEAFF. CDR3 in DNA: TGTGCCATTTCGACAGGAGCCTACACTGAAGCTTTCTTT. V is TRBV10-3 and J is TRBJ1-1; possible D gene TRBD1, 6 bases. V was trimmed by 9 bases and J by 3 bases, leaving 14 bases between them. The CDR3 runs to 13 residues. In germline, CDR1 is ENHRY, CDR2 SYGVKD.

V and J are TRBV6-9 and TRBJ1-1, with D maybe TRBD1 (5 bases). V was shortened by 5 bases and J by 7 bases, with 20 bases between the two germline ends. Germline V gives CDR1 MNHGY, CDR2 SVAAGI. The CDR3 is 15 residues long. This chain's CDR3 is CASSVGWGGKDEAFF. DNA for the CDR3: TGTGCCAGCAGTGTAGGCTGGGGGGGGAAAGATGAAGCTTTCTTT.

Here the CDR3 DNA reads TGTGCCAGCAGTGCGGGACTCCAGGAGACCCAGTACTTC. Its translation: CASSAGLQETQYF. The rearrangement links TRBV6-1 to TRBJ2-5; weak D call: TRBD2 (6 bases). Germline assignment: CDR1 MNHNS and CDR2 SASEGT. The length of the CDR3 is 13 residues. Trimming cost V 4 bases and J 5 bases, with 11 bases left between them.

This clone has a single count. The V and J genes are TRBV7-2 and TRBJ2-4; D remains ambiguous. V lost 5 bases, J lost 0 bases, and 20 bases lay in between. This CDR3 has 18 amino acids. CDR1 is SGHTA, CDR2 FQGNSA, per germline. The CDR3 nucleotides read TGTGCCAGCAGCCCCCTCAAAAGGGAAATACTAGCCAAAAACATTCAGTACTTC. Its translation is CASSPLKREILAKNIQYF. The variable domain in full, completed from reference TRBV7-2 and TRBJ2-4, reads GAGVSQSPSNKVTEKGKDVELRCDPISGHTALYWYRQSLGQGLEFLIYFQGNSAPDKSGLPSDRFSAERTGGSVSTLTIQRTQQEDSAVYLCASSPLKREILAKNIQYFGAGTRLSVL.

The chain couples TRBV6-5 to TRBJ2-2, with D hard to call. Trimming shortened V by 6 bases and J by 6 bases, and 11 bases separated the two germline ends. The CDR3 totals 13 residues. The germline V gene has CDR1 MNHEY and CDR2 SVGAGI. CDR3 bases: TGTGCCAGCAGCAACGGACGGTCCGGGGAGCTGTTTTTT. Translation gives CASSNGRSGELFF.

The chain recombines TRBV19 with TRBJ2-1; TRBD1 or TRBD2 may be the D gene (6 bases each). CDR1 is LNHDA, CDR2 SQIVND, per germline (reference sequence). V was pared by 5 bases and J by 0 bases, with 17 bases between. The CDR3 runs to 17 residues. The CDR3: CASSGGPDASSYNEQFF. In DNA form, the CDR3 reads TGTGCCAGTAGTGGGGGGCCGGATGCGAGCTCCTACAATGAGCAGTTCTTC. The variable domain in full, with the rest retrieved from reference TRBV19 and TRBJ2-1, is DGGITQSPKYLFRKEGQNVTLSCEQNLNHDAMYWYRQDPGQGLRLIYYSQIVNDFQKGDIAEGYSVSREKKESFPLTVTSAQKNPTAFYLCASSGGPDASSYNEQFFGPGTRLTVL.

The rearrangement uses TRBV25-1 and TRBJ1-6, with D tentatively TRBD1 (6 bases). V shed 7 bases and J shed 8 bases, with 12 bases lying between them. Germline CDR1 is MGHDK and CDR2 is SYGVNS. The CDR3 length is 13 residues. CDR3 DNA: TGTGCCAGCACCAGGACAGAATATTCACCCCTCCACTTT. Protein sequence: CASTRTEYSPLHF.

The chain combines TRBV27 with TRBJ2-1; 7 bases match TRBD2. CDR1 MNHEY and CDR2 SMNVEV come from the germline V gene (reference sequence). The ends lost 2 bases at V and 8 bases at J; junction bases unmatched: 6. The CDR3 totals 14 residues. CDR3 bases: TGTGCCAGCAGTTTACGGGGTCTAGCGGATGAGCAGTTCTTC. Its translation is CASSLRGLADEQFF.

The chain combines TRBV15 with TRBJ1-3; no reliable D call. Deletions cut 6 bases from V and 2 bases from J, with 5 bases between. Germline CDR1 is LNHNV and CDR2 is YYDKDF (reference sequence). There are 12 residues in the CDR3. The CDR3 sequence is CATRATGNTIYF. The CDR3 DNA follows: TGTGCCACCAGGGCGACTGGAAACACCATATATTTT.